This TCR beta chain was found in a study of blood T cell repertoires in COVID-19. Profiled with immunoSEQ multiplex PCR; TCRdb holds only in-frame clones, not every one. Of hundreds of thousands of clones in the sample, around 85% were seen once. In its sample, this clone was seen once. Germline lookup yields CDR1 SGHTA and CDR2 FQGNSA. Trimming shortened V by 2 bases and J by 3 bases, and 11 bases separated the two germline ends. The CDR3 has 15 residues. The material sequenced was peripheral blood. The chain uses TRBV7-2 and TRBJ1-3; no reliable D call. The origin of this receptor is a man aged 50 to 60 with active or convalescent COVID-19. The CDR3: CASSLRTGDGNTIYF. Written as DNA, the CDR3 is TGTGCCAGCAGCTTACGAACGGGAGATGGAAACACCATATATTTT.